This is a list of T cell receptor beta chains from one sample in a study of blood T cell repertoires in COVID-19. TCRdb's copy holds only in-frame clones and misses some; the assay was immunoSEQ multiplex PCR. The table has roughly 53,000 clones, 80% to 90% seen once. Sequencing was performed on peripheral blood. These receptors all come from a man aged 55 to 70 with acute or convalescent COVID-19. CDR3s include the opening cysteine and the closing phenylalanine or tryptophan. Fields, in order: J gene, V gene, CDR3 protein.

J gene: TRBJ1-1; V gene: TRBV7-8; CDR3 protein: CASSFDRAGAEAFF
J gene: TRBJ2-3; V gene: TRBV7-3; CDR3 protein: CASSSRQGPTDTQYF
J gene: TRBJ1-5; V gene: TRBV6-6; CDR3 protein: CASSYEGARNQPQHF
J gene: TRBJ1-1; V gene: TRBV6-5; CDR3 protein: CASRTGGGTEAFF
J gene: TRBJ2-7; V gene: TRBV11-2; CDR3 protein: CASSLVTGGEQYF
J gene: TRBJ1-5; V gene: TRBV6-5; CDR3 protein: CASSRTGVGQPQHF
J gene: TRBJ2-1; V gene: TRBV29-1; CDR3 protein: CSVDSTRSPQFF
J gene: TRBJ2-1; V gene: TRBV7-9; CDR3 protein: CASSRLASLDEQFF
J gene: TRBJ1-3; V gene: TRBV5-1; CDR3 protein: CASGRGQSGNTIYF
J gene: TRBJ1-2; V gene: TRBV29-1; CDR3 protein: CSVEVFDREDYYGYTF
J gene: TRBJ2-3; V gene: TRBV7-9; CDR3 protein: CAISGQVTDTQYF
J gene: TRBJ1-1; V gene: TRBV30; CDR3 protein: CAQKLQGKTEAFF
J gene: TRBJ1-4; V gene: TRBV5-8; CDR3 protein: CASSAGTGNGFNEKLFF
J gene: TRBJ1-1; V gene: TRBV6-1; CDR3 protein: CASSDRGTVNTEAFF